These T cell receptor beta chains were read from a single sample in a study of neurological immune-mediated disorders. TCRdb used MiXCR to reprocess the 5' RACE reads, holding one entry per CDR3 protein. The sample consists of roughly 32,000 distinct CDR3 sequences, under 6.5% of them appearing once. The sequencing input was CD4+ T cells from blood. Receptors were obtained from a woman aged 45-65 years in good health. Each CDR3 is given with its conserved first and last residue. The D gene is left open where the match is weak. Clone sizes are shown as once, few or many counts, or a class when the clone is expanded.

TRBJ2-3 TRBV29-1 many TRBD2 TGCAGCGTTGATCCTGTTACTAGCGGGGGGACAGATACGCAGTATTTT CSVDPVTSGGTDTQYF
TRBJ1-1 TRBV20-1 many NA TGCAGTGCTAGGCCCCCCACGCGAGGGGACACTGAAGCTTTCTTT CSARPPTRGDTEAFF
TRBJ2-3 TRBV9 many TRBD1 TGTGCCAGCAGCAGGGACAGGGGCCAAGATACGCAGTATTTT CASSRDRGQDTQYF
TRBJ2-1 TRBV29-1 many TRBD2 TGCAGCGTTGACAGCGGGAGGGCCTTCAATGAGCAGTTCTTC CSVDSGRAFNEQFF
TRBJ2-3 TRBV7-2 many TRBD2 TGTGCCAGCAGCTTAGGACTGCTAGCGGGAGGGTCAGGGGATACGCAGTATTTT CASSLGLLAGGSGDTQYF
TRBJ2-7 TRBV6-2/TRBV6-3 many NA TGTGCCAGCAGTTTTACAGGGATCGTAGACTACGAGCAGTACTTC CASSFTGIVDYEQYF
TRBJ2-4 TRBV7-8 many TRBD1 TGTGCCAGCAGCCATAGAGGCAGGGGGTTACCTGTCGAAAACATTCAGTACTTC CASSHRGRGLPVENIQYF
TRBJ2-5 TRBV10-3 many TRBD2 TGTGCCATCAGTGAGACTAGCGGGAGGGGTGAGACCCAGTACTTC CAISETSGRGETQYF
TRBJ2-1 TRBV11-3 many NA TGTGCCAGCAGCTTCCGCAGAGGGGATGAGCAGTTCTTC CASSFRRGDEQFF
TRBJ2-7 TRBV7-8 many NA TGTGCCAGCAGCCTCCACAGGTCCTACGAGCAGTACTTC CASSLHRSYEQYF
TRBJ2-1 TRBV28 many TRBD2 TGTGCCAGCAGGGAGGGTAGCGGGAGTTGGGAGTTCTTC CASREGSGSWEFF
TRBJ2-3 TRBV7-8 many TRBD1 TGTGCCAGCAGCTTTCAGGGGGCCACAGATACGCAGTATTTT CASSFQGATDTQYF
TRBJ2-3 TRBV20-1 many TRBD2 TGCAGTGCTAGAGATGTTAGCGGGGGGGCTTTAGATACGCAGTATTTT CSARDVSGGALDTQYF
TRBJ2-7 TRBV20-1 many NA TGCAGTGCTAGAGACGGAGCTGATCTCTACGAGCAGTACTTC CSARDGADLYEQYF